This is a list of T cell receptor beta chains from one sample in a study of T cell repertoires in cytomegalovirus infection. TCRdb re-analysed the reads in MiXCR, keeping a single row per CDR3 protein. Of 270,000 or so distinct CDR3 sequences listed, about a sixth are singletons. The sequenced sample was CD8+ T cells from PBMCs. Receptors were obtained from a human donor in good health (CMV status not recorded). Some clones in this sample may be carry-over from other donors' samples. The CDR3 runs from the conserved cysteine through the conserved F or W. Fields, in order: D gene, clone size, V gene, J gene, CDR3 protein, CDR3 DNA. D genes are given only for firm matches. Clone size, where shown, is once, few, many, or a class for clones that have expanded.

>-|many|TRBV6-1|TRBJ2-7
CASSDRDTVAYEQYF
TGTGCCAGCAGTGACCGAGACACCGTCGCCTACGAGCAGTACTTC
>TRBD1|-|TRBV27|TRBJ1-2
CASSIDRVSRYTF
TGTGCCAGCAGCATCGACAGGGTCTCTCGCTACACCTTC
>TRBD1|few|TRBV28|TRBJ1-1
CASSLSQGGNTEAFF
TGTGCCAGCAGTTTATCACAGGGGGGGAACACTGAAGCTTTCTTT
>-|many|TRBV20-1|TRBJ2-3
CSARGEVTRQYF
TGCAGTGCTAGAGGCGAGGTCACTCGGCAGTATTTT
>-|-|TRBV2|TRBJ2-3
CASNMDYSPDTQYF
TGTGCCAGCAACATGGACTATTCCCCAGATACGCAGTATTTT
>-|few|TRBV20-1|TRBJ1-2
CSARSPPIYTF
TGCAGTGCTAGATCCCCCCCCATCTACACCTTC
>TRBD1|many|TRBV7-8|TRBJ1-4
CASSLRVGTATVELFF
TGTGCCAGCAGCTTACGGGTCGGGACAGCTACCGTAGAGCTGTTTTTT
>TRBD2|few|TRBV20-1|TRBJ2-1
CSARDKMGLAGSEQFF
TGCAGTGCTAGAGACAAAATGGGACTAGCGGGGTCCGAGCAGTTCTTC
>TRBD1|many|TRBV2|TRBJ2-5
CASSGDSQETQYF
TGTGCCAGCAGTGGGGACAGTCAAGAGACCCAGTACTTC
>-|few|TRBV4-1|TRBJ2-3
CASSQSDTQYF
TGCGCCAGCAGCCAATCAGATACGCAGTATTTT
>-|-|TRBV5-1|TRBJ2-3
CASSFEGNGDTQYF
TGCGCCAGCAGCTTTGAGGGGAACGGGGATACGCAGTATTTT
>-|few|TRBV27|TRBJ2-7
CASSLSTTSYEQYF
TGTGCCAGCAGTTTATCGACCACCTCCTACGAGCAGTACTTC